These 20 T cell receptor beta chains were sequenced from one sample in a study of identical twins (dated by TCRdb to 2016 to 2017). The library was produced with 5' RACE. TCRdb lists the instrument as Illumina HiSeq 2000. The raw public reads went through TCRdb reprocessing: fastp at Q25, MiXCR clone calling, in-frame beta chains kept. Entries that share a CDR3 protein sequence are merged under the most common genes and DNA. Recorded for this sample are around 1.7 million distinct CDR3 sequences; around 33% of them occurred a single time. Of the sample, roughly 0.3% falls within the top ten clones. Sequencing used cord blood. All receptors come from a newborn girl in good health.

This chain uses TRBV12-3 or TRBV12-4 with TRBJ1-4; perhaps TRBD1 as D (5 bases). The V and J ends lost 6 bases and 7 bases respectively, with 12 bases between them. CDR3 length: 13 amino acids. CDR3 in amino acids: CASRKQVAEKLFF. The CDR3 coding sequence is TGTGCCAGCAGAAAACAGGTTGCTGAAAAACTGTTTTTT.

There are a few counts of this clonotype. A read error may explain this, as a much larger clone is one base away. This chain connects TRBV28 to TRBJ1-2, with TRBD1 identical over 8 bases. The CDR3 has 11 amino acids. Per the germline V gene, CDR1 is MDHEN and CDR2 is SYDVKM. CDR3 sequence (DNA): TGTGCCAGCACAGGGGGCTATGACTACACCTTC. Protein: CASTGGYDYTF.

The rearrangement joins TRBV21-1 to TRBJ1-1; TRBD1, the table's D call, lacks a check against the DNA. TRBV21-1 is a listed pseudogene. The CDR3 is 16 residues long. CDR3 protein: CASSKTPRNLNTEAFF. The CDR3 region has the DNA TGTGCCAGCAGCAAAACCCCTAGGAACTTGAACACTGAAGCTTTCTTT.

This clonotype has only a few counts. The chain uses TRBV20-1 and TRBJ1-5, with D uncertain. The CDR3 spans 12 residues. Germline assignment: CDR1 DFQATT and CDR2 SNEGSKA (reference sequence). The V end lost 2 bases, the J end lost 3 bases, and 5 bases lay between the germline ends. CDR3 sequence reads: CSARQNNQPQHF. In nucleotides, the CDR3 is TGCAGTGCTAGACAAAACAATCAGCCCCAGCATTTT.

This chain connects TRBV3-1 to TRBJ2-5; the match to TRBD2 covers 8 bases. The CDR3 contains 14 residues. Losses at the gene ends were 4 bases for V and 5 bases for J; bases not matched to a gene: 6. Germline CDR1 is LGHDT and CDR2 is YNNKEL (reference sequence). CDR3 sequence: CASSRTSKSETQYF. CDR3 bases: TGTGCCAGCAGCCGGACTAGCAAGTCGGAGACCCAGTACTTC.

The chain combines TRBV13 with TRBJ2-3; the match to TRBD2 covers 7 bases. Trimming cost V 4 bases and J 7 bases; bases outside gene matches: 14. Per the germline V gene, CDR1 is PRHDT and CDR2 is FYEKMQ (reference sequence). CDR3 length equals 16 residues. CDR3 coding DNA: TGTGCCAGCAGCTCGATTCTAGCGGCCACCCCGTATACGCAGTATTTT. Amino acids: CASSSILAATPYTQYF. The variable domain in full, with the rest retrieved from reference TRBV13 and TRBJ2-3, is AAGVIQSPRHLIKEKRETATLKCYPIPRHDTVYWYQQGPGQDPQFLISFYEKMQSDKGSIPDRFSAQQFSDYHSELNMSSLELGDSALYFCASSSILAATPYTQYFGPGTRLTVL.

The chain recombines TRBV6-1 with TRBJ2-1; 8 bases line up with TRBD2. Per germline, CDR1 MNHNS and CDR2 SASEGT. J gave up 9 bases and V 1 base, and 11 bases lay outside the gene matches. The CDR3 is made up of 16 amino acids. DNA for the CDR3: TGTGCCAGCAGTGAAGTCGGGATCCACGGGAGGGTTGAGCAGTTCTTC. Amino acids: CASSEVGIHGRVEQFF.

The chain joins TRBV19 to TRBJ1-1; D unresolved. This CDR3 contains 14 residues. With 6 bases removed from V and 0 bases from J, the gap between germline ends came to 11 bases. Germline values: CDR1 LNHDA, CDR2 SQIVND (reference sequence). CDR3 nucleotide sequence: TGTGCCAGTAGAAGGGTGAACATGAACACTGAAGCTTTCTTT. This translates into CASRRVNMNTEAFF.

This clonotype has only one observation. The CDR3 loop is CSAPDRVRAYGYTF. CDR3 DNA: TGCAGTGCGCCGGACAGGGTCCGGGCTTATGGCTACACCTTC. This chain joins TRBV20-1 and TRBJ1-2, with TRBD1 matching over 8 bases. V gave up 6 bases and J gave up 5 bases; unmatched junction bases: 11. Germline V lookup: CDR1 DFQATT, CDR2 SNEGSKA (reference sequence). The CDR3 totals 14 residues.

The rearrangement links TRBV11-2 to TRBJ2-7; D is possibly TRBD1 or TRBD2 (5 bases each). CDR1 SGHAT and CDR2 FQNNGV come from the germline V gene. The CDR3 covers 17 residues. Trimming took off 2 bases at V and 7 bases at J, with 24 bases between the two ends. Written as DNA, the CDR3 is TGTGCCAGCAGCTTAAGTTTAGGGACCCAGCCCTACAATGAGCAGTACTTC. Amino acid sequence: CASSLSLGTQPYNEQYF.

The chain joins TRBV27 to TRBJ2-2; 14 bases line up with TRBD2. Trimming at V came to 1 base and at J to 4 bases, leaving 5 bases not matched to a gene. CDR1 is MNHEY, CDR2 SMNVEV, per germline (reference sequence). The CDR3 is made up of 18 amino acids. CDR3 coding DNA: TGTGCCAGCAGTTTATGGGGGACTAGCGGGAGCCTCACCGGGGAGCTGTTTTTT. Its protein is CASSLWGTSGSLTGELFF.

DNA of the CDR3: TGTGCCAGCAGTTACAGGATAGCGGGAGTCTCTTACGGGGAGCTGTTTTTT. Translated, it gives CASSYRIAGVSYGELFF. This rearrangement joins TRBV6-2 or TRBV6-3 to TRBJ2-2; TRBD2 aligns across 9 bases. Germline values: CDR1 MNHEY, CDR2 SVGEGT. The J segment lost 7 bases and the V segment lost 2 bases, leaving 11 bases of the junction unmatched. The CDR3 has 17 residues.

CDR3 sequence: CASSPRLATKNIQYF. CDR3 nucleotide sequence: TGTGCCAGCAGTCCCCGACTAGCGACCAAAAACATTCAGTACTTC. This sequence joins TRBV28 and TRBJ2-4, with 8 bases lining up with TRBD2. This CDR3 has 15 residues. Germline CDR1 reads MDHEN; CDR2 reads SYDVKM. After removal of 5 bases from V and 2 bases from J, the junction contained 5 bases not matched to a gene.

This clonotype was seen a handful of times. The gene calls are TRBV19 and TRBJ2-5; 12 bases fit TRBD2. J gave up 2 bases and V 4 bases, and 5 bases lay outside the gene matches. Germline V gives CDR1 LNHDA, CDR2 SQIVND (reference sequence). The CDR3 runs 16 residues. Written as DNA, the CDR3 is TGTGCCAGTAGTAGGACTAGCGGGATTCCTCAAGAGACCCAGTACTTC. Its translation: CASSRTSGIPQETQYF.

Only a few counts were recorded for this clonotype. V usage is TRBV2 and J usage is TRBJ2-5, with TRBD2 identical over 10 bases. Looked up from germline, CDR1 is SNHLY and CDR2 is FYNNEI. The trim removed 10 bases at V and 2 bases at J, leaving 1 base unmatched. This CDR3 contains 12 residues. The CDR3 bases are TGTGCCACACTAGCGGGACAAGAGACCCAGTACTTC. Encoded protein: CATLAGQETQYF.

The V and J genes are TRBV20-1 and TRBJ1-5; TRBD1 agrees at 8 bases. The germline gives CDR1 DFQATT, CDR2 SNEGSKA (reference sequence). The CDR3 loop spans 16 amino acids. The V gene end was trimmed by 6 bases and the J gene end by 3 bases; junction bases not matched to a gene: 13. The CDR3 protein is CSAPLTTGQVNQPQHF. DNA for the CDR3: TGCAGTGCCCCCCTAACAACGGGACAGGTCAATCAGCCCCAGCATTTT.

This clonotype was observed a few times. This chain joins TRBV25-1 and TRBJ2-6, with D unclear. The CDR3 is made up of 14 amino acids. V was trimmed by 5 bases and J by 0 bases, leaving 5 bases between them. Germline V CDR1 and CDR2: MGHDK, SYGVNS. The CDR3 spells CASSIDSGANVLTF. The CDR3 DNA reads TGTGCCAGCAGTATAGACTCTGGGGCCAACGTCCTGACTTTC.

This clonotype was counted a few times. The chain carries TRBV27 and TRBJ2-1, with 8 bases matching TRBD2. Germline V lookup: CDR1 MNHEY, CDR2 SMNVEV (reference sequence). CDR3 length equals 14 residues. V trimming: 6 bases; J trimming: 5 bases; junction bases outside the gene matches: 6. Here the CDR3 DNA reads TGTGCCAGCAGACCACTGCGGGGGGACAATGAGCAGTTCTTC. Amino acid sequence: CASRPLRGDNEQFF.

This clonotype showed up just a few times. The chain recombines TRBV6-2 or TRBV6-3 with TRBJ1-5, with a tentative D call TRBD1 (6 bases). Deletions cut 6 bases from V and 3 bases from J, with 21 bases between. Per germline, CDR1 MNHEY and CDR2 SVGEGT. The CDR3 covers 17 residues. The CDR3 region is CASRPTGWGSDNQPQHF. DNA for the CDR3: TGTGCCAGCAGGCCTACAGGGTGGGGAAGTGACAATCAGCCCCAGCATTTT.

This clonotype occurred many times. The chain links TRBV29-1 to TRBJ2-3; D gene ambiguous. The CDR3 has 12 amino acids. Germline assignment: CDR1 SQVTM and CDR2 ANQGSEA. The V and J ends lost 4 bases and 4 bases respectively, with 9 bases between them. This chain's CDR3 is CSVVMVADTQYF. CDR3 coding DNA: TGCAGCGTTGTTATGGTCGCAGATACGCAGTATTTT.